This TCR beta chain comes out of a study of Ad26.COV2.S vaccination and SARS-CoV-2 variants. The data were produced by immunoSEQ multiplex PCR, yet TCRdb's version contains in-frame clones alone and is incomplete. Here the sample spans approximately 350,000 clones, roughly four fifths being singletons. Treatment in this sample: about 20 received Ad26.COV2.S at low or high dose, single or two shots; about 5 received placebo; per-sample allocation not given. Day 63 after the first injection of vaccine or placebo was the sampling time. Boston hosted the donor, who was an adult aged 18-55 years. This clone was counted a single time. Antigen: not known. Per the germline V gene, CDR1 is SGHRS and CDR2 is YFSETQ. The CDR3 length is 13 residues. Trimming took 4 bases from V and 8 from J; bases not matched to a gene: 6. The study's findings and limits: Following vaccination, spike-specific CD8+ and CD4+ T cell responses reportedly exhibited substantial breadth. Analytic work on TCR breadth and depth might have understated the full extent of total T cell responses.

The chain is built from TRBV5-1 and TRBJ1-3; 7 bases are shared with TRBD1. This specimen consisted of peripheral blood, obtained in a trial of Ad26.COV2.S vaccine versus placebo. The receptor was derived from a person between 18 and 60 years old who received the Ad26.COV2.S COVID-19 vaccine or a placebo. The CDR3 DNA reads as TGCGCCAGCAGCACGACAGGGTCCGACACCATATATTTT. The encoded protein is CASSTTGSDTIYF.